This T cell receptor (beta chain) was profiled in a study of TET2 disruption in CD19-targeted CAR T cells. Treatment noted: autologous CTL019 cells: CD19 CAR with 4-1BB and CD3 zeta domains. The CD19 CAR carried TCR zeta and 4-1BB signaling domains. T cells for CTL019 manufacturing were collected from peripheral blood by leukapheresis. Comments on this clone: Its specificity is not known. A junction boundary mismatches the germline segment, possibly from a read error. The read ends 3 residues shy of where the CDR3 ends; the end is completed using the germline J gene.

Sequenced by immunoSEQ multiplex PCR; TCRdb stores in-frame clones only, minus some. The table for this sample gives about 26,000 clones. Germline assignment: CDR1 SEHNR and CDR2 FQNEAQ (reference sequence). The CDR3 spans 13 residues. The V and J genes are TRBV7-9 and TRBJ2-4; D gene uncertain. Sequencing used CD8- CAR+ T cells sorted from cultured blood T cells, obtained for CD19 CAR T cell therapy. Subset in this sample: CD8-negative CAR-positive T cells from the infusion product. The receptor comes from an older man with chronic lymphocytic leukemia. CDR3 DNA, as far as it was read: TGTTCCAGCAGCTCTAGACCAAACTATGGT. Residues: CSSSSRPNYG. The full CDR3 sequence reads CSSSSRPNYGQYF.